This T cell receptor (beta chain) was found in a study of shared clonotypes between healthy human individuals. On this clone: Antigen unknown.

TCRdb's table, derived via immunoSEQ multiplex PCR, lists solely in-frame clones and lacks some. The sample lists hundreds of thousands of clones; over 65% were seen once. Broader study findings: Sequencing depth was a factor that was expected to affect clonotype sharing among donors.

This CDR3 is built from 15 residues. Germline values: CDR1 SNHLY, CDR2 FYNNEI. Germline trimming cut 3 bases from V and 5 bases from J; bases unmatched to any gene: 10. This receptor was identified in a woman aged 30 to 39 in good health. The J gene is TRBJ2-7, the V gene TRBV2, with 7 bases fitting TRBD1. Sequences were obtained from memory CD4+ T cells sorted from blood. As to subset: CD45RA-negative fraction. CDR3 sequence (DNA): TGTGCCAGCAGTGATAGACAGGGATTCGGCCACGAGCAGTACTTC. Translated: CASSDRQGFGHEQYF.